This TCR beta chain stems from a study of response to subunit inactivated influenza vaccine. This clonotype was picked up a small number of times. Its antigen remains unknown. Study results and caveats: A suggestion made by the authors is that each seasonal influenza vaccination recruits few new T cells.

Using its own MiXCR run on the RT-PCR reads, TCRdb lists one record per CDR3 protein. This table holds 550,000 to 800,000 distinct CDR3 sequences, 14% found once. CDR3 size: 15 residues. V lost 0 bases, J lost 6 bases, and 11 bases lay in between. Germline loops: CDR1 MNHEY, CDR2 SVGAGI. This chain uses TRBV6-5 with TRBJ1-4; unclear D gene. This specimen was PBMCs from blood, taken 14 days before vaccination. The source of this sequence is a man over 45 who received an inactivated influenza vaccine. For the CDR3, the DNA is TGTGCCAGCAGTTACTCGTCCAGATTTGATGAAAAACTGTTTTTT. Protein product: CASSYSSRFDEKLFF.